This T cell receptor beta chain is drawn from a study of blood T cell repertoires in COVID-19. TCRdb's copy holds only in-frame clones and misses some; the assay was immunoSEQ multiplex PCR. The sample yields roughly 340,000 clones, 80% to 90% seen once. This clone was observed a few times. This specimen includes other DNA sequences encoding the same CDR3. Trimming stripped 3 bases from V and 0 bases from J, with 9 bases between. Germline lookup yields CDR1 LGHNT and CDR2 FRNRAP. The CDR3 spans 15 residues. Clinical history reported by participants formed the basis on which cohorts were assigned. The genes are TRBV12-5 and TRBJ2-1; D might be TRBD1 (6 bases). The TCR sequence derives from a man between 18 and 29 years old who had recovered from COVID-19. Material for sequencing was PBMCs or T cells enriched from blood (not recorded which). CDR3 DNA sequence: TGTGCTAGTGGTTTAGGGGGTGGCTCCTACAATGAGCAGTTCTTC. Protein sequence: CASGLGGGSYNEQFF.